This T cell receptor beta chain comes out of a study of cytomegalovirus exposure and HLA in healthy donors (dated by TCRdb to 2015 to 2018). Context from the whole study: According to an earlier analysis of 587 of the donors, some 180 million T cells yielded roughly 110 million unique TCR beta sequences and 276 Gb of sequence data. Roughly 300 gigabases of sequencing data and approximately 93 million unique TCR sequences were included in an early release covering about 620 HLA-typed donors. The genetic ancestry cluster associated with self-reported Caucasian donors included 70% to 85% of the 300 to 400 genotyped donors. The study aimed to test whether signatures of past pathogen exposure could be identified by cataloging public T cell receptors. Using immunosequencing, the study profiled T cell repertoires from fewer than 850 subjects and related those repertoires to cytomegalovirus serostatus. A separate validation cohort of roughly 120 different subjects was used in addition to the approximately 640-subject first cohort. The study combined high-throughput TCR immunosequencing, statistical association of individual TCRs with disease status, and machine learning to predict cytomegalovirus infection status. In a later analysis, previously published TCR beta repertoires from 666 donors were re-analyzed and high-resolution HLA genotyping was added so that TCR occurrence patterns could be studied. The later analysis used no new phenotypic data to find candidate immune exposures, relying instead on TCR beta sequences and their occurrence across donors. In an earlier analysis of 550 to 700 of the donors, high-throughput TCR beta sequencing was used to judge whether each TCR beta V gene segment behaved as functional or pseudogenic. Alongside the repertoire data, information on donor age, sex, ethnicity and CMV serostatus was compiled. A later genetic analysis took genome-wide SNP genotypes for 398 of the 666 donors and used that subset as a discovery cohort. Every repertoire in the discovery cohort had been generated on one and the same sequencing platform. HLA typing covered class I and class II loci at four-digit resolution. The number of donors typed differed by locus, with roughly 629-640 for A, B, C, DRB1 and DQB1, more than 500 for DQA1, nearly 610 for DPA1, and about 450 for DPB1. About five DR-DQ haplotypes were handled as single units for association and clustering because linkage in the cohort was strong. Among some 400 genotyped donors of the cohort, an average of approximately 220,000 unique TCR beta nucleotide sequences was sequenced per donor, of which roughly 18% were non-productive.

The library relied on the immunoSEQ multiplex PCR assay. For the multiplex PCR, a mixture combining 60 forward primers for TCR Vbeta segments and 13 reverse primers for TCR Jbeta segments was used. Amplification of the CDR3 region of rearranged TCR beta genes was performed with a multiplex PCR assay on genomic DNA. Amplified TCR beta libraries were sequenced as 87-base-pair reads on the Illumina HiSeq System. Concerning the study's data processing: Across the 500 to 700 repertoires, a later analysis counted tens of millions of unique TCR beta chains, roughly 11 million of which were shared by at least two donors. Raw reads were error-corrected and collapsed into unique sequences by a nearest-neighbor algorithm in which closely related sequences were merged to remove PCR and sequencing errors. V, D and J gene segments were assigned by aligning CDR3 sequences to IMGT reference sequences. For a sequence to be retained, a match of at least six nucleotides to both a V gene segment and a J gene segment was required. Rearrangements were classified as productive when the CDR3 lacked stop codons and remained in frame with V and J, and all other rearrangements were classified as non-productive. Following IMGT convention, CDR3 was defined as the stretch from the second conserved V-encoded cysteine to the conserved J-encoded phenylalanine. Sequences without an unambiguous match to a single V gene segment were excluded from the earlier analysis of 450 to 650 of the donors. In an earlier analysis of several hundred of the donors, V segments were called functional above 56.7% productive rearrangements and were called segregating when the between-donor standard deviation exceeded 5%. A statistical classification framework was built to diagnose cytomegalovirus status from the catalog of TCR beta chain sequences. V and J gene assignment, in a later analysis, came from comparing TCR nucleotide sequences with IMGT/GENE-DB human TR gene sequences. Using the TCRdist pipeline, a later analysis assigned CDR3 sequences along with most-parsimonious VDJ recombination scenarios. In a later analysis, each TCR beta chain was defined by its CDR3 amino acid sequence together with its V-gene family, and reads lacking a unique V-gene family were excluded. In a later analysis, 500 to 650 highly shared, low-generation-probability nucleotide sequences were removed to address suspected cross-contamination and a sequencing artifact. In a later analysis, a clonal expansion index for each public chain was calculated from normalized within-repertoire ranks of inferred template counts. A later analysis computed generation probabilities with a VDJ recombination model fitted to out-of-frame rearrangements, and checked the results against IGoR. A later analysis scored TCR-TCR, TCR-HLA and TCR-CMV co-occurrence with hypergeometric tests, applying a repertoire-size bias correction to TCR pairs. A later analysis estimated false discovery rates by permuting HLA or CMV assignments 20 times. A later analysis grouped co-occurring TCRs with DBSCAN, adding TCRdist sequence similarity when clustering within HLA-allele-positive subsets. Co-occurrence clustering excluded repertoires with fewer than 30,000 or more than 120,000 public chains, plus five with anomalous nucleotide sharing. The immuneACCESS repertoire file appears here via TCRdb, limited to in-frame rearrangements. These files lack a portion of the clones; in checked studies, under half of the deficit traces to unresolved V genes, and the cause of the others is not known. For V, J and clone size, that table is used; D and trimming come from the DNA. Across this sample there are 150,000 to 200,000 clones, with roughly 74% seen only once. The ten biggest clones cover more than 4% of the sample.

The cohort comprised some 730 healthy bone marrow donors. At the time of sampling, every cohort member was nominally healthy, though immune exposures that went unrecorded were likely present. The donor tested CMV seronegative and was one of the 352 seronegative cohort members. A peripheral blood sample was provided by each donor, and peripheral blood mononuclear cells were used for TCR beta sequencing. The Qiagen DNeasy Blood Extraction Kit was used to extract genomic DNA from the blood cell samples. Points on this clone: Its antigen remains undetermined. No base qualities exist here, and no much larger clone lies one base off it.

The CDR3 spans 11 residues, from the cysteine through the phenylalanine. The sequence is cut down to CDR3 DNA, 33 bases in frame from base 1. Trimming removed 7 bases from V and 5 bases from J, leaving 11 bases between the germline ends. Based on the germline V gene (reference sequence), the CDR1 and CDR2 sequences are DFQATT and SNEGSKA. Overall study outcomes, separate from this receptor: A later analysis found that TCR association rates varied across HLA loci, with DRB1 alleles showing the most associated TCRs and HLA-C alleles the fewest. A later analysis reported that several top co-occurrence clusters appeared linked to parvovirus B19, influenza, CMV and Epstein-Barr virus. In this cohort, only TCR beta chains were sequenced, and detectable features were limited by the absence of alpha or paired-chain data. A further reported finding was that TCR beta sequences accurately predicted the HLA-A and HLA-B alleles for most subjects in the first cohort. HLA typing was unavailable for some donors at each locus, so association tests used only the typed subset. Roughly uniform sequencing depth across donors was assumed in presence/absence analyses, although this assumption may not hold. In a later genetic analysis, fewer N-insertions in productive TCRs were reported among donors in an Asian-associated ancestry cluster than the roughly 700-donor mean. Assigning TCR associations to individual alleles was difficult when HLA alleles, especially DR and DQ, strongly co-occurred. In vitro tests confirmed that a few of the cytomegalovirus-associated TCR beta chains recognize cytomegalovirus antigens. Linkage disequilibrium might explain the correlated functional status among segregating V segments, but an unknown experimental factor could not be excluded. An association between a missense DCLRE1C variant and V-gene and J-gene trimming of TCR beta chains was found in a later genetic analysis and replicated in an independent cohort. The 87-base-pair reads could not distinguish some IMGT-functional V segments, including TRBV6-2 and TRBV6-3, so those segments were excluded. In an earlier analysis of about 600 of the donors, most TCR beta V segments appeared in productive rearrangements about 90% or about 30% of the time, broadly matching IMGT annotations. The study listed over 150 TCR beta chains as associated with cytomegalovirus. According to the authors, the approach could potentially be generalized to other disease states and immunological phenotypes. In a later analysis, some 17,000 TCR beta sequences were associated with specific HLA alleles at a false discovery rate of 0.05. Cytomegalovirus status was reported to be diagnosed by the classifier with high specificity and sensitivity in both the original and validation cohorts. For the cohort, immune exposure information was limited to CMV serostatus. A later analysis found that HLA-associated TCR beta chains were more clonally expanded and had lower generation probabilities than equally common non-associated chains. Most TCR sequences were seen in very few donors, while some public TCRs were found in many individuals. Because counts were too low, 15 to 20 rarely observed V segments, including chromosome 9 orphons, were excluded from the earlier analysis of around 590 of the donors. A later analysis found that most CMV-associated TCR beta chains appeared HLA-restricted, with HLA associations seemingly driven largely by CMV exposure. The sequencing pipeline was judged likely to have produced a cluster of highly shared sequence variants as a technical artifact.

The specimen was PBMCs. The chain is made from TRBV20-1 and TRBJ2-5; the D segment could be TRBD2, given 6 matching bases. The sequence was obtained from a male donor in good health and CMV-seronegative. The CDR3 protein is CSEWGVETQYF. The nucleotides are TGCAGTGAGTGGGGGGTTGAGACCCAGTACTTC.